These 21 T cell receptor beta chains originate from one sample sequenced in a study of graft-versus-host responses after intestinal transplantation. Intraepithelial plus lamina propria lymphocytes were released by processing graft tissue. Data came from immunoSEQ multiplex PCR; TCRdb stores just in-frame clones and leaves some out. There are about 13,000 clones in the sample; roughly 81% occur only once, and under 9% lies in the top ten. This specimen was ileum tissue, taken 16 days after intestinal transplant. All receptors come from a human patient who received an intestinal transplant, so some T cells may come from the graft donor.

This clone came up a few times. V usage is TRBV6-1 and J usage is TRBJ1-5; 7 positions agree with TRBD1. The V gene end was trimmed by 4 bases and the J gene end by 8 bases; junction bases not matched to a gene: 8. This CDR3 is 14 amino acids long. Germline CDR1 MNHNS, CDR2 SASEGT. This CDR3 reads CASSAQDREEPQHF. The DNA of the CDR3 is TGTGCCAGCAGTGCCCAAGACAGGGAAGAGCCCCAGCATTTT.

The J gene is TRBJ2-7, the V gene TRBV9, with TRBD1 matching over 7 bases. V dropped 0 bases and J dropped 6; count of bases not matched to a gene: 9. This CDR3 contains 15 residues. The V gene's germline CDR1 is SGDLS and CDR2 YYNGEE. CDR3 bases: TGTGCCAGCAGCGTAGGGGACAGTGGTCTTTCCGAGCAGTACTTC. Translated: CASSVGDSGLSEQYF. The variable domain in full, with the rest retrieved from reference TRBV9 and TRBJ2-7, is DSGVTQTPKHLITATGQRVTLRCSPRSGDLSVYWYQQSLDQGLQFLIQYYNGEERAKGNILERFSAQQFPDLHSELNLSSLELGDSALYFCASSVGDSGLSEQYFGPGTRLTVT.

This rearrangement joins TRBV7-2 to TRBJ2-3; a possible D gene is TRBD2 (5 bases). Trimming took off 1 base at V and 0 bases at J, with 5 bases between the two ends. Germline lookup yields CDR1 SGHTA and CDR2 FQGNSA. The CDR3 loop spans 14 amino acids. The CDR3 DNA reads TGTGCCAGCAGCTTAGGGACTAGCACAGATACGCAGTATTTT. It specifies CASSLGTSTDTQYF.

The V call is TRBV6-6, the J call TRBJ1-2; 9 nucleotides line up with TRBD1. The CDR3 has 13 residues. The V segment lost 2 bases and the J segment 6 bases; nucleotides outside the gene matches: 1. The germline V gene has CDR1 MNHNY and CDR2 SVGAGI (reference sequence). CDR3 residues: CASSYRDRDGYTF. Written as DNA, the CDR3 is TGTGCCAGCAGTTACCGGGACAGGGATGGCTACACCTTC.

J is TRBJ2-3 and V is TRBV4-1; 9 bases align to TRBD1. V shed 1 base, J shed 2 bases, and the junction held 1 base outside the gene matches. Germline-derived CDR1 and CDR2 are MGHRA and YSYEKL. CDR3 size: 15 residues. The CDR3 DNA reads TGCGCCAGCAGCCAAGGGACAGGGGACACAGATACGCAGTATTTT. Its protein product is CASSQGTGDTDTQYF.

V and J are TRBV30 and TRBJ1-5; no reliable D call. V gave up 0 bases and J gave up 3 bases, with 6 bases separating them. Germline V gene data show CDR1 as GTSNPN and CDR2 as SVGIG (reference sequence). CDR3 length equals 13 residues. CDR3 loop: CAWSVNNNQPQHF. The CDR3 nucleotides read TGTGCCTGGAGTGTCAACAACAATCAGCCCCAGCATTTT.

This rearrangement joins TRBV18 to TRBJ1-6; D is undetermined. The CDR3 sequence is 14 residues long. CDR1 is KGHSH, CDR2 LQKENI, per germline. Trimming cost V 1 base and J 5 bases, with 6 bases left between them. The CDR3 nucleotides read TGTGCCAGCTCACCACAAGCCGATAATTCACCCCTCCACTTT. It translates to CASSPQADNSPLHF.

A single count supports this clone. This CDR3 is CSVFSGRAYEQYF. The CDR3 region has the DNA TGCAGCGTTTTTAGCGGGAGGGCGTACGAGCAGTACTTC. The chain is built from TRBV29-1 and TRBJ2-5; 11 bases agree with TRBD2. Gene TRBJ2-7 matches the end of the DNA better, so the J call may be wrong. Germline CDR1 SQVTM, CDR2 ANQGSEA. This CDR3 comprises 13 residues.

The genes are TRBV4-3 and TRBJ1-1; 8 nucleotides match TRBD1. CDR3 size: 15 residues. V gave up 0 bases and J gave up 5 bases; unmatched junction bases: 5. Germline V gives CDR1 LGHNA, CDR2 YSLEER. CDR3 bases: TGCGCCAGCAGCCAAGATGGACAGGGAGGAACTGAAGCTTTCTTT. This encodes CASSQDGQGGTEAFF.

The chain combines TRBV2 with TRBJ2-1; TRBD2 aligns across 8 bases. V shed 2 bases and J 0 bases; nucleotides not matched to a gene: 6. Germline V gene sequence: CDR1 SNHLY, CDR2 FYNNEI. The CDR3 is made up of 17 amino acids. CDR3 protein: CASSEPLLAGSYNEQFF. The DNA for the CDR3 is TGTGCCAGCAGTGAACCGCTGCTAGCGGGCTCCTACAATGAGCAGTTCTTC.

This rearrangement joins TRBV5-5 to TRBJ2-1; 9 bases agree with TRBD1. This CDR3 comprises 18 residues. The germline CDR1 and CDR2 sequences are SGHKS and YYEKEE (reference sequence). The V gene end was trimmed by 0 bases and the J gene end by 2 bases; junction bases not matched to a gene: 9. For the CDR3, the DNA is TGTGCCAGCAGCTTGGGGTATATTACAGGGGGCGCCTACAATGAGCAGTTCTTC. Protein product: CASSLGYITGGAYNEQFF.

This rearrangement joins TRBV7-9 to TRBJ1-1; no definite D call. Germline-derived CDR1 and CDR2 are SEHNR and FQNEAQ (reference sequence). The germline V and J ends were trimmed by 6 bases and 7 bases, with 18 bases remaining between them. The CDR3 extends over 14 amino acids. CDR3 bases: TGTGCCAGCAGTTTCCTCGGGGTGGGCAGTGAAGCTTTCTTT. Protein: CASSFLGVGSEAFF.

The chain employs TRBV29-1 and TRBJ2-1, with TRBD2 matching 12 bases. V trimming: 0 bases; J trimming: 2 bases; junction bases outside the gene matches: 8. The CDR3 contains 18 residues. CDR1 is SQVTM and CDR2 is ANQGSEA in the germline V gene. CDR3 amino acids: CSVEDWTSGETAYNEQFF. In nucleotides, the CDR3 is TGCAGCGTTGAAGATTGGACTAGCGGGGAGACTGCCTACAATGAGCAGTTCTTC.

This clone was observed a few times. The chain uses TRBV30 and TRBJ1-2, with D perhaps TRBD1 (5 bases). V was pared by 0 bases and J by 2 bases, with 7 bases between. The CDR3 totals 13 residues. CDR1 and CDR2 from the germline V gene are GTSNPN and SVGIG (reference sequence). CDR3 sequence: CAWSVRTNYGYTF. The CDR3 DNA sequence: TGTGCCTGGAGTGTACGGACAAACTATGGCTACACCTTC.

This clone has only a few counts. This chain uses TRBV4-2 with TRBJ2-3, with no clear D. CDR1 LGHNA and CDR2 YNFKEQ come from the germline V gene. This CDR3 region has 13 residues. V was shortened by 7 bases and J by 1 base, with 9 bases between the two germline ends. DNA for the CDR3: TGTGCCAGCACCCAGCAGGGCACAGATACGCAGTATTTT. This translates into CASTQQGTDTQYF.

There are a few counts of this clone. This sequence joins TRBV19 and TRBJ2-2, with 9 bases lining up with TRBD2. CDR1 is LNHDA, CDR2 SQIVND, per germline (reference sequence). This CDR3 comprises 14 residues. After removal of 10 bases from V and 4 bases from J, the junction contained 7 bases not matched to a gene. DNA for the CDR3: TGTGCCACGAAGCGGGAGGCGGCCACCGGGGAGCTGTTTTTT. It translates to CATKREAATGELFF. Full variable domain (outside the CDR3, taken from reference TRBV19 and TRBJ2-2): DGGITQSPKYLFRKEGQNVTLSCEQNLNHDAMYWYRQDPGQGLRLIYYSQIVNDFQKGDIAEGYSVSREKKESFPLTVTSAQKNPTAFYLCATKREAATGELFFGEGSRLTVL.

The CDR3 loop reads CASSSLLAERNNEQFF. CDR3 sequence (DNA): TGTGCCAGCAGCTCGTTACTAGCGGAACGAAACAATGAGCAGTTCTTC. This chain links TRBV7-9 with TRBJ2-1; 8 positions match TRBD2. CDR3 size: 16 residues. From germline, CDR1 is SEHNR and CDR2 FQNEAQ (reference sequence). Losses at the gene ends were 4 bases for V and 5 bases for J; bases not matched to a gene: 10.

V usage is TRBV7-8 and J usage is TRBJ2-7; a weak D match, TRBD1 (6 bases). Germline assignment: CDR1 SGHVS and CDR2 FQNEAQ. This CDR3 is built from 13 residues. The germline V and J ends were trimmed by 5 bases and 3 bases, with 11 bases remaining between them. The CDR3 sequence is CASSHTGNYEQYF. In DNA, the CDR3 is TGTGCCAGCAGCCATACAGGGAACTACGAGCAGTACTTC.

This chain links TRBV27 with TRBJ2-7; TRBD1 matches 7 bases. After removal of 5 bases from V and 2 bases from J, the junction contained 3 bases not matched to a gene. The CDR3 runs to 13 residues. In germline, CDR1 is MNHEY, CDR2 SMNVEV (reference sequence). CDR3: CASSPGTAYEQYF. CDR3 nucleotides: TGTGCCAGCAGTCCCGGGACAGCCTACGAGCAGTACTTC.

The V gene is TRBV5-1, the J gene TRBJ2-5; TRBD2 matches 13 bases. This CDR3 contains 16 residues. The germline CDR1 and CDR2 sequences are SGHRS and YFSETQ. Trimming cost V 2 bases and J 5 bases; bases outside gene matches: 6. The CDR3 region has the DNA TGCGCCAGCAGCTTAGCCTTGACTAGCGGGAGGGAGACCCAGTACTTC. Encoded protein: CASSLALTSGRETQYF.

The rearrangement joins TRBV5-1 to TRBJ1-2, with 8 bases identical to TRBD1. Germline V lookup: CDR1 SGHRS, CDR2 YFSETQ. The CDR3 contains 16 residues. The V and J ends lost 4 bases and 10 bases, in that order; junction bases with no gene match: 18. In DNA form, the CDR3 reads TGCGCCAGCAGCCCGAGTTTTGGGACAGGCCCAAGTGCCTACACCTTC. Translation gives CASSPSFGTGPSAYTF.